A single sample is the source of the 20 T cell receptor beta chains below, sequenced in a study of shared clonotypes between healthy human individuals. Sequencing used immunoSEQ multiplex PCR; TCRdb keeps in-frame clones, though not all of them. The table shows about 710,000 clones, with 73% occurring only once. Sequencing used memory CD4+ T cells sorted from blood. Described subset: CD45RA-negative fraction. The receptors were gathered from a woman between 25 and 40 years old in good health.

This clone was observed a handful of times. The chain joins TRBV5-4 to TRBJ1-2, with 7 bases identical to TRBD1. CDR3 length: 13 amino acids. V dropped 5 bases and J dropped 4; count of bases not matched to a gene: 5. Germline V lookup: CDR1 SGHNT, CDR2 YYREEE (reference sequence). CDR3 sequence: CASRRQGSYGYTF. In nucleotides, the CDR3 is TGTGCCAGCAGGCGACAGGGCAGCTATGGCTACACCTTC.

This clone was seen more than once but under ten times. In nucleotides, the CDR3 is TGCGCCAGCAGCCAAGAAGGGACAGGGAACGAGCAGTACTTC. It translates to CASSQEGTGNEQYF. The rearrangement uses TRBV4-1 and TRBJ2-7, with 9 bases fitting TRBD1. The CDR3 covers 14 residues. Germline CDR1 MGHRA, CDR2 YSYEKL. Trimming cost V 0 bases and J 5 bases; bases outside gene matches: 2.

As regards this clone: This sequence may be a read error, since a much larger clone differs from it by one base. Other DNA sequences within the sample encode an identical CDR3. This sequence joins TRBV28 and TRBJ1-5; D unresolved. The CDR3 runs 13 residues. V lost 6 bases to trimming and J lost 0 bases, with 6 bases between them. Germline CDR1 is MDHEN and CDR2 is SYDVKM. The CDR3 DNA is TGTGCCAGCAGCTATTATAGCAATCAGCCCCAGCATTTT. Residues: CASSYYSNQPQHF.

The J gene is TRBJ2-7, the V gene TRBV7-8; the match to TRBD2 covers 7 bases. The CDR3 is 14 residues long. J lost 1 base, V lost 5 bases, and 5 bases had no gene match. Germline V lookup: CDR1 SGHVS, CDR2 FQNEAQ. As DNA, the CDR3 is TGTGCCAGCAGCATCGCACTAGCGTCCTACGAGCAGTACTTC. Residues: CASSIALASYEQYF.

CDR3 loop: CATSRDGHPGEPQHF. The CDR3 DNA is TGTGCCACCAGCAGAGACGGGCATCCAGGCGAGCCCCAGCATTTT. The chain joins TRBV15 to TRBJ1-5; D gene ambiguous. V was trimmed by 0 bases and J by 8 bases, leaving 14 bases between them. CDR1 and CDR2 from the germline V gene are LNHNV and YYDKDF (reference sequence). The CDR3 has 15 residues.

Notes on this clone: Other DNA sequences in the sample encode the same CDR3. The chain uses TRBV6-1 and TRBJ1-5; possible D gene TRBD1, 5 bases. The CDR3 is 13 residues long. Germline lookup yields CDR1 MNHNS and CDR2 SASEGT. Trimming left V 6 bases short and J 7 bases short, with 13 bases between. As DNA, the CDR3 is TGTGCCAGCAGCGGAGGTACAGGCCAGCCCCAGCATTTT. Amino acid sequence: CASSGGTGQPQHF.

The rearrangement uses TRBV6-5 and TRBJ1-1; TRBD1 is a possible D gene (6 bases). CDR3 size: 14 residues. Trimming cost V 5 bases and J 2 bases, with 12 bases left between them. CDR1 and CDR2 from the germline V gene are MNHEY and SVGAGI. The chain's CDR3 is CASSRTDGNTEAFF. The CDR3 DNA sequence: TGTGCCAGCAGTCGGACAGACGGAAACACTGAAGCTTTCTTT.

CDR3 sequence reads: CASSVGVTSSGANVLTF. CDR3 DNA sequence: TGTGCCAGCAGTGTCGGAGTCACAAGCTCTGGGGCCAACGTCCTGACTTTC. The gene calls are TRBV6-1 and TRBJ2-6; D gene ambiguous. The ends were cut back, 4 bases at V and 0 bases at J, with 13 bases in the middle. The CDR3 loop spans 17 amino acids. CDR1 and CDR2 (germline): MNHNS, SASEGT.

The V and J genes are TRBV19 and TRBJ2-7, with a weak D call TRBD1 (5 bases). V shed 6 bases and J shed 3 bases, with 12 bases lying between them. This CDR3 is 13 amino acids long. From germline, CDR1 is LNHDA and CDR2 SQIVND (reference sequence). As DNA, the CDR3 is TGTGCCAGTAGCTTGGGGCTTCGCTACGAGCAGTACTTC. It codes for CASSLGLRYEQYF.

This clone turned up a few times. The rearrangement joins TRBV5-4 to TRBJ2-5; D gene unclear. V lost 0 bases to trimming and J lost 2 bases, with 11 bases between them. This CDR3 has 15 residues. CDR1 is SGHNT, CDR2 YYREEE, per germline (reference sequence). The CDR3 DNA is TGTGCCAGCAGCTTGGGCGGACGGAGACAAGAGACCCAGTACTTC. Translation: CASSLGGRRQETQYF.

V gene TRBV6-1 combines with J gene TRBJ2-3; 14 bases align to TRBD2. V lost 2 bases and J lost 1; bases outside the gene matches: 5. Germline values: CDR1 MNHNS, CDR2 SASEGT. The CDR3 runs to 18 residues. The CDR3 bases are TGTGCCAGCAGTGAAACTGGGACTAGCGGGAGTCGCACAGATACGCAGTATTTT. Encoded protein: CASSETGTSGSRTDTQYF.

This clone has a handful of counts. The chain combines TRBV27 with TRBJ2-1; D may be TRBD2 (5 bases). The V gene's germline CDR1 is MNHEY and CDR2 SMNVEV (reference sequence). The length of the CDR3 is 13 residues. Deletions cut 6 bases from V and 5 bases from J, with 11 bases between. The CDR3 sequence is CASSTMRDNEQFF. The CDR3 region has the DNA TGTGCCAGCAGCACGATGAGGGACAATGAGCAGTTCTTC.

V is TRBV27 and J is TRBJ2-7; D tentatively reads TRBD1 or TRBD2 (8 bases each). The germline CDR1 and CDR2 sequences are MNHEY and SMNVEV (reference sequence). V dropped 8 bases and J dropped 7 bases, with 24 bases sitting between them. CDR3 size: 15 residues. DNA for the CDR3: TGTGCCAGCGCTCAGACTCAGGGGGCGGGGGGAGAGCAGTACTTC. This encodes CASAQTQGAGGEQYF.

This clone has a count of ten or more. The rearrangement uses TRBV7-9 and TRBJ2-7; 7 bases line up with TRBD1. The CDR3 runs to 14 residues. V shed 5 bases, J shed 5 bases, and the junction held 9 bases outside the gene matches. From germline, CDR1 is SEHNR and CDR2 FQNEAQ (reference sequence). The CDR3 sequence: CASSQLTGIHEQYF. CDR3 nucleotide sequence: TGTGCCAGCAGCCAACTGACAGGGATCCACGAGCAGTACTTC.

The CDR3 nucleotides read TGTGCCAGCAGCCCCTCAAATCAGCCCCAGCATTTT. Translation gives CASSPSNQPQHF. The chain has TRBV11-1 and TRBJ1-5; the D is unclear. Germline CDR1 reads SGHAT; CDR2 reads FQDESV (reference sequence). V was cut by 5 bases and J by 4 bases, with 6 bases left in between. CDR3 size: 12 residues.

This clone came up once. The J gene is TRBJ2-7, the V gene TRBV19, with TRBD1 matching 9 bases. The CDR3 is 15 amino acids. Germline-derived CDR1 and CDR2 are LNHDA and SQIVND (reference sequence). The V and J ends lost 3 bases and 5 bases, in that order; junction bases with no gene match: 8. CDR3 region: CASSIPGQGFHEQYF. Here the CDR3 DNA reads TGTGCCAGTAGTATTCCGGGACAGGGTTTCCACGAGCAGTACTTC.

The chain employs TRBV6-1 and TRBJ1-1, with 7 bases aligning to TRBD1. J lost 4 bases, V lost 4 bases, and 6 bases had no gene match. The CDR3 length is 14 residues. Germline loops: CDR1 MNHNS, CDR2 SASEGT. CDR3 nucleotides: TGTGCCAGCAGTGCCATAGACAGGGCCACTGAAGCTTTCTTT. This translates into CASSAIDRATEAFF.

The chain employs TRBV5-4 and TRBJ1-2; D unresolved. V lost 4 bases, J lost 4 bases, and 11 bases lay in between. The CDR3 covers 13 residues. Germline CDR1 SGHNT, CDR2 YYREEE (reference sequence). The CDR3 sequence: CASSTTVSYGYTF. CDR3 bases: TGTGCCAGCAGCACTACAGTTTCCTATGGCTACACCTTC.

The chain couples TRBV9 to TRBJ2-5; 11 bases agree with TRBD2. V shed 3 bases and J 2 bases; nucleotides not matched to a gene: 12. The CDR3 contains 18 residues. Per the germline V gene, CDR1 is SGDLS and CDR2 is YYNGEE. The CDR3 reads CASSAQLAGDGLQETQYF. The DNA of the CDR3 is TGTGCCAGCAGCGCCCAACTAGCGGGAGATGGGCTTCAAGAGACCCAGTACTTC.

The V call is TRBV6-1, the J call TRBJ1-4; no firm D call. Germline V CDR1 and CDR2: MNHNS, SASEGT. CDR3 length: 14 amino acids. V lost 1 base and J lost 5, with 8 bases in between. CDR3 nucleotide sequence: TGTGCCAGCAGTGAAGGGTCGGGAAATGAAAAACTGTTTTTT. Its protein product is CASSEGSGNEKLFF.